The present T cell receptor beta chain was sequenced within a study of response to subunit inactivated influenza vaccine. Study-wide results and caveats: The authors put forward the suggestion that each seasonal influenza vaccination may bring in only a limited number of new T cells.

This clonotype showed up many times. Its antigen remains unknown. With 1 base clipped from V and 0 bases from J, the junction kept 8 bases outside the gene matches. The V gene's germline CDR1 is MGHRA and CDR2 YSYEKL. The CDR3 totals 19 residues. One entry per CDR3 protein results from TCRdb running MiXCR on the RT-PCR reads. The repertoire consists of over 150,000 distinct CDR3 sequences, with roughly 10% occurring once and the leading ten covering approximately 39%. This chain uses TRBV4-1 with TRBJ2-1; 11 bases are a match to TRBD2. The sequenced sample was CD8+ T cells sorted from PBMCs, obtained less than 30 months after vaccination. The TCR sequence derives from a man aged 45 to 70 who received an inactivated influenza vaccine. The DNA of the CDR3 is TGCGCCAGCAGCCAAGTCGTACTAGCGGGAGATTTCTCCTACAATGAGCAGTTCTTC. Translating gives CASSQVVLAGDFSYNEQFF.